This T cell receptor (beta chain) was profiled in a study of Tregs in tolerant kidney transplant recipients. Study findings and constraints: No direct test of biological reproducibility was done here. Expanding Tregs on activated donor B cells appeared to best identify donor-specific TCRbeta clones. The small number of patients limits these findings pending further validation.

Worth noting for this clone: The antigen is unknown.

Germline CDR1 reads WSHSY; CDR2 reads SAAADI. The CDR3 consists of 15 residues. Trimming cost V 10 bases and J 6 bases, with 23 bases left between them. Unstimulated regulatory T cells (CD4+CD25+CD127-), CD4+CD25- non-regulatory cells, CD4 and CD8 cells were FACS-sorted from thawed PBMCs. TCRdb's copy holds only in-frame clones and misses some; the assay was immunoSEQ multiplex PCR. The table includes about 18,000 clones, approximately 85% detected once. Material: Tregs from blood. The gene calls are TRBV10-2 and TRBJ2-3; the D gene is possibly TRBD2 (6 bases). The sequence derives from a human donor in good health. The CDR3, as DNA: TGCGCCATCGGGGGAACCCGGGACCGGGGGGATACGCAGTATTTT. Its protein product is CAIGGTRDRGDTQYF.